Listed below are T cell receptor beta chains from one sample, sequenced in a study of beta chain features in type 1 diabetes. The repertoire was sequenced with immunoSEQ multiplex PCR; TCRdb's copy has only in-frame clones and lacks some. The sample has fewer than 250,000 clones, about 71% seen once. Material for sequencing was naive CD4+ T cells from blood. The receptor set was obtained from a young man in good health. Both conserved end residues are trimmed from each CDR3. The order of the fields is J gene, V gene, D gene, CDR3 protein. A D gene is named only where the DNA matches it firmly.

>TRBJ2-4|TRBV2|.
ASRAEGDIQY
>TRBJ2-7|TRBV29-1|.
SVRDLAYEQY
>TRBJ2-3|TRBV2|.
ASSAARFDTQY
>TRBJ2-3|TRBV7-9|TRBD2
ASSLLAGATDTQY
>TRBJ1-1|TRBV5-6|.
ASSPGHRYNTEAF
>TRBJ2-2|TRBV9|.
ASSSSGTRNLF
>TRBJ2-5|TRBV29-1|.
SGGGRLQETQY
>TRBJ2-1|TRBV2|.
ASRGTKGYNEQF
>TRBJ1-2|TRBV6-5|.
ASSYSIGYGYT
>TRBJ2-7|TRBV29-1|.
SVLGLTTPREY
>TRBJ2-5|TRBV29-1|.
SVEVGSETQY
>TRBJ2-6|TRBV10-3|TRBD1
AISGGTGISGANVLT
>TRBJ2-5|TRBV9|TRBD2
ASSASGGPETQY
>TRBJ1-2|TRBV30|.
AWRQGGGYT
>TRBJ2-5|TRBV7-2|.
ASSSRWGETQY
>TRBJ2-1|TRBV30|.
AWSVVVFNEQF
>TRBJ1-1|TRBV29-1|TRBD1
SAGQVNTEAF
>TRBJ1-5|TRBV21-1|.
ASSATGVALSNQPQH
>TRBJ1-2|TRBV29-1|.
SVGLGDGYT
>TRBJ2-5|TRBV30|TRBD2
AWRTGRAGGQETQY
>TRBJ2-6|TRBV11-2|.
ASSKSSGANVLT
>TRBJ2-1|TRBV28|.
ASSVSYNEQF
>TRBJ2-5|TRBV7-2|.
ASKNTLQETQY
>TRBJ2-5|TRBV25-1|.
ASRRQQETQY